Listed below are T cell receptor beta chains from one sample, sequenced in a study of siplizumab effects on memory and regulatory T cells. Profiling relied on immunoSEQ multiplex PCR, and the TCRdb table lists in-frame clones only, not all of them. The sample lists 9,500 to 10,000 clones, approximately 40% seen once, with 8% to 9% in the top ten. Their antigen targets remain unknown. The specimen sequenced was CFSE-low (dividing) CD4+ T cells sorted from an allogeneic mixed lymphocyte reaction. The receptors derive from a human donor in good health; the cells came from an allogeneic mixed lymphocyte reaction. Both conserved end residues are part of each CDR3. D genes are given only for firm matches. Rows may omit the clone size; those that give it use once, few, many or a size class.

d_gene	v_gene	abundance	j_gene	CDR3nt	CDR3aa
TRBD1	TRBV9	NA	TRBJ1-2	TGTGCCAGCAGCGTAGTGGAAGGGGGCGGCTACACCTTC	CASSVVEGGGYTF
TRBD1	TRBV29-1	medium-sized	TRBJ1-4	TGCAGCGTAGGACAGGGAGGAGGTGAAAAACTGTTTTTT	CSVGQGGGEKLFF
TRBD2	TRBV6-5	medium-sized	TRBJ2-7	TGTGCCAGCAGCCAGCTACTAGCGTACGAGCAGTACTTC	CASSQLLAYEQYF
NA	TRBV7-3	medium-sized	TRBJ2-2	TGTGCCAGCAGCTTCCACCCCGGGACACTGCTCACCGGGGAGCTGTTTTTT	CASSFHPGTLLTGELFF
TRBD1	TRBV19	few	TRBJ1-5	TGTGCCAGTAGTGTTACAGGGGGCACTCAGCCCCAGCATTTT	CASSVTGGTQPQHF
NA	TRBV5-8	few	TRBJ2-5	TGTGCCAGCAGCTTGGGGGACGGGGCTCAAGAGACCCAGTACTTC	CASSLGDGAQETQYF
NA	TRBV7-3	NA	TRBJ2-2	TGTGCCAGCAGCTTAACTGGATCCACGCTCACCGGGGAGCTGTTTTTT	CASSLTGSTLTGELFF
TRBD1	TRBV4-1	NA	TRBJ2-7	TGCGCCAGCAGCCAAGATTCGATATCCGGGACAGGGAGTTACGAGCAGTACTTC	CASSQDSISGTGSYEQYF
NA	TRBV27	medium-sized	TRBJ1-4	TGTGCCAGCAGTTTGAGACGTGGGGAAAAACTGTTTTTT	CASSLRRGEKLFF
TRBD2	TRBV19	few	TRBJ2-3	TGTGCCAGTAGTGGGAGCGGGGGAGCTACGCAGTATTTT	CASSGSGGATQYF
NA	TRBV7-9	NA	TRBJ1-6	TGTGCCAGCAGAGTACAGGGACGTAATTCACCCCTCCACTTT	CASRVQGRNSPLHF
TRBD1	TRBV18	NA	TRBJ2-7	TGTGCCAGCTCATCTAGACAGGGGGGGTTCGACGAGCAGTACTTC	CASSSRQGGFDEQYF
NA	TRBV29-1	NA	TRBJ2-6	TGCAGCGTTGATCTACAGGGTGGCGGGGCCAACGTCCTGACTTTC	CSVDLQGGGANVLTF
TRBD1	TRBV5-4	NA	TRBJ2-3	TGTGCCAGCAGCCTTGGACAGGGACTCTATACGCAGTATTTT	CASSLGQGLYTQYF
TRBD2	TRBV5-1	NA	TRBJ2-7	TGCGCCAGCAGCTTTAGCGGGACCTACGAGCAGTACTTC	CASSFSGTYEQYF
NA	TRBV2	NA	TRBJ1-2	TGTGCCAGCAGTGCATGGGGGCAGACTAACTATGGCTACACCTTC	CASSAWGQTNYGYTF
TRBD2	TRBV27	NA	TRBJ2-7	TGTGCCAGCAGTGGCCTAGCGGGAGAGGGCAACTACGAGCAGTACTTC	CASSGLAGEGNYEQYF
NA	TRBV7-2	large	TRBJ1-2	TGTGCCAGCAGCCTCCGGACCTATGGCTACACCTTC	CASSLRTYGYTF
NA	TRBV5-8	NA	TRBJ2-2	TGTGCCAGCAGCTTGGTAAGCGGATACACCGGGGAGCTGTTTTTT	CASSLVSGYTGELFF
TRBD2	TRBV15	NA	TRBJ2-7	TGTGCCACCAGCAGAGGTAGCGGGCGAACCTACGAGCAGTACTTC	CATSRGSGRTYEQYF
NA	TRBV12-5	medium-sized	TRBJ1-1	TGTGCTAGTGGGGGGACTCTGAAGGCCACTGAAGCTTTCTTT	CASGGTLKATEAFF
TRBD1	TRBV30	medium-sized	TRBJ1-2	TGTGCCTGGAGTACCCGGGACAGCAACTATGGCTACACCTTC	CAWSTRDSNYGYTF
NA	TRBV2	NA	TRBJ2-7	TGTGCCAGCAGCCTCCCCGGGCCCTACGAGCAGTACTTC	CASSLPGPYEQYF
NA	TRBV9	NA	TRBJ2-3	TGTGCCAGCAGCGTAAATGTCGGAGGGACAGATACGCAGTATTTT	CASSVNVGGTDTQYF
TRBD1	TRBV6-6	NA	TRBJ1-2	TGTGCCAGCACCCACAGGGGAGAAAACTATGGCTACACCTTC	CASTHRGENYGYTF
NA	TRBV13	few	TRBJ1-2	TGTGCCAGCAGCTTAGCTAGGGACGGAGCTAACTATGGCTACACCTTC	CASSLARDGANYGYTF
TRBD1	TRBV5-6	medium-sized	TRBJ2-7	TGTGCCAGCAGCTGGGGACAGGGCTCCTACGAGCAGTACTTC	CASSWGQGSYEQYF
NA	TRBV6-6	NA	TRBJ1-5	TGTGCCAGCAGTTACGGCCGCAATCAGCCCCAGCATTTT	CASSYGRNQPQHF
NA	TRBV18	medium-sized	TRBJ1-1	TGTGCCAGCTCACCGAACACTGAAGCTTTCTTT	CASSPNTEAFF
TRBD2	TRBV2	NA	TRBJ2-1	TGTGCCAGCAGGGAGCCGACCGGGACTAGCGGAGCTCATATGGGGTCCAATGAGCAGTTCTTC	CASREPTGTSGAHMGSNEQFF